This T cell receptor (beta chain) originates from a study of regulatory T cells in long-lasting Graves disease (dated by TCRdb to the early 2020s). For the study in its entirety: Persistent Graves' disease meant more than 5 years of antithyroid drug treatment with TSH receptor autoantibodies that stayed positive. A total of around 35 samples underwent TCR sequencing, from about 13 patients with persistent Graves' disease and 20 patients with newly diagnosed Graves' disease. Persistent Graves' disease patients in the clinical cohort had taken antithyroid drugs for roughly 10 years on average. Patients with persistent Graves' disease were compared with patients with newly diagnosed Graves' disease using TCR sequencing and RNA sequencing of peripheral blood. The study was conducted in China and was registered as a clinical trial.

Interpreted using the paper, the time point label stands for: persistent/refractory GD, antithyroid drugs over 5 years with positive TRAb. For both TCR sequencing and RNA sequencing, RNA was extracted from PBMCs in TRIzol. The diagnosis of Graves' disease was made according to American Thyroid Association guidelines. Patients for the study were recruited at an endocrinology department in Xi'an, China. From each patient, about 9.7 milliliters of peripheral blood was collected into an EDTA anticoagulant tube. Ficoll Paque Plus density gradient separation was used to isolate PBMCs, and no additional T cell sorting was done. An Agilent 2100 Bioanalyzer and agarose gel were used to check RNA quality, while a NanoDrop 2000 measured RNA concentration. General conclusions and limits of the study: Sequencing and analysis were restricted to the TCR beta chain. The study examined only peripheral blood because the primary lesion, thyroid tissue, could not be accessed. TRBV28, TRBJ1-2 and TRBJ2-5 were preferentially used in persistent disease, while TRBV20-1 and TRBJ2-1 were favored in newly diagnosed disease. Compared with newly diagnosed patients, persistent Graves' disease patients had lower TCR Shannon entropy and fewer highly expanded clones, which suggests clonal expansion. The small sample size was acknowledged by the authors as a limitation that may reduce accuracy. Patients with persistent disease shared more public clonotypes (about 2,700) than newly diagnosed patients did (966).

Comment on this clonotype: Its antigen target is currently unknown. No base qualities exist here, and no much larger clone lies one base off it.

Receptors were amplified or captured by multiplex PCR. The listed sequencing device is Illumina HiSeq 4000. iRepertoire HTBI primers and Arm-PCR amplification of CDR3 regions were used to construct TCR beta libraries. Before sequencing, the PCR products underwent gel purification. On the authors' methods: A total of some 65 TRBV and some 15 TRBJ segments were identified across samples and were used for gene usage analysis of CDR3 amino acid clonotypes. Filtered high-quality paired reads were merged into contigs using COPE and FqMerger. BLAST was used to align contigs to IMGT TRBV, TRBD and TRBJ reference genes, with CDR3 defined following IMGT. Any clonotype with a frequency above 0.1% was counted as a highly expanded clone. Shannon entropy served as the measure of repertoire diversity, while the Gini coefficient captured V-J evenness. A clonotype found in more than one individual was treated as public. Through fastp at Q25 and MiXCR, TCRdb rebuilt clones from the public reads, retaining in-frame beta chains. Rows matching on CDR3 protein sequence are summarized as one entry with the most common DNA and genes. TCRdb, not the authors, supplied the V and J calls. A total of about 340,000 distinct CDR3 sequences appear in this sample, about 20% of them only once. The ten largest clonotypes hold 25% to 30% of the sample.

The germline V gene supplies CDR1 MDHEN and CDR2 SYDVKM. Here V drops 7 bases and J drops 11 bases, and the junction holds 4 bases not matched to any gene. The CDR3 spans 13 residues, from the cysteine through the phenylalanine. CDR3 DNA is the only sequence kept; it has 39 bases, read in frame from the first base. The starting material was peripheral blood mononuclear cells (PBMCs), obtained when the disease was refractory, from a patient treated with antithyroid drugs. The clonotype comes from a female donor with Graves disease. In this chain, TRBV28 is recombined with TRBJ1-6, with TRBD1 matching 11 junction bases. The DNA sequence follows: TGTGCCAGCACAGGACAGGGGGCTACACCCCTCCACTTT. It is translated as CASTGQGATPLHF.